This is a list of T cell receptor beta chains from one sample in a study of cytomegalovirus exposure and HLA in healthy donors. Only in-frame clones appear in the TCRdb table, and some are missing; sequencing was by immunoSEQ multiplex PCR. The sample lists some 160,000 clones, approximately 77% occurring once. Material: PBMCs. These receptors were collected from a man aged 50 to 59 in good health and CMV-seropositive. Both conserved end residues are part of each CDR3. A D gene is named only where the DNA matches it firmly. The size of a clone is reported for some rows only, either as once, few or many, or as a class for expanded clones.

clone_size,v_call,d_call,j_call,cdr3_aa,cdr3_nt
-,TRBV4-3,-,TRBJ2-1,CASSQDATPGNEQFF,TGCGCCAGCAGCCAAGACGCGACTCCCGGGAATGAGCAGTTCTTC
once,TRBV11-2,TRBD1,TRBJ2-7,CASSLTRTGLEQYF,TGTGCCAGCAGCTTAACCAGGACAGGGCTCGAGCAGTACTTC
-,TRBV6-9,-,TRBJ1-5,CASSLLFQGWTNQPQHF,TGTGCCAGCAGCTTACTGTTTCAGGGGTGGACGAATCAGCCCCAGCATTTT
-,TRBV25-1,TRBD1,TRBJ2-5,CAGSAGTGPQETQYF,TGTGCCGGCAGTGCCGGGACAGGTCCCCAAGAGACCCAGTACTTC
-,TRBV16,-,TRBJ1-6,CASSQSSGTHNSPLHF,TGTGCCAGCAGCCAATCGTCCGGGACTCATAATTCACCCCTCCACTTT
-,TRBV2,-,TRBJ1-2,CASKDDSNYGYTF,TGTGCCAGCAAAGACGACAGTAACTATGGCTACACCTTC
once,TRBV7-9,TRBD1,TRBJ2-3,CASSRGQASTDTQYF,TGTGCCAGCAGCCGGGGACAGGCTAGCACAGATACGCAGTATTTT
-,TRBV6-5,TRBD2,TRBJ2-7,CASSYSSQGGRYEQYF,TGTGCCAGCAGTTACTCTTCCCAGGGAGGGAGATACGAGCAGTACTTC
-,TRBV4-3,-,TRBJ2-3,CASSGRDRARGGYTQYF,TGCGCCAGCAGCGGCCGGGACAGGGCCCGGGGGGGGTATACGCAGTATTTT
few,TRBV5-6,TRBD2,TRBJ2-1,CASSLGLAGAWQFF,TGTGCCAGCAGCCTGGGACTAGCGGGGGCCTGGCAGTTCTTC
-,TRBV13,TRBD1,TRBJ2-7,CASSPVGQGYEQYF,TGTGCCAGCAGCCCGGTGGGACAGGGCTACGAGCAGTACTTC
-,TRBV19,-,TRBJ2-2,CASSRGLTGELFF,TGTGCCAGTAGCAGGGGATTAACCGGGGAGCTGTTTTTT